This TCR beta chain was recorded in a study of blood T cells in healthy people across ages. Study-wide background: About one barcoded beta molecule per two T cells was captured by template switching.

The CDR3 totals 15 residues. Trimming removed 2 bases from V and 6 bases from J, with 17 bases in between. Donors were healthy Caucasian individuals from Russia aged about 6 to 90. Isolated PBMCs totaled at least 6 million in each sample. Turning to this clonotype: Its matching antigen is unknown.

Study-level results: Naive and antigen-experienced cells were not separated, limiting conclusive comparison.

Sample-barcoded 5' priming and a J-beta primer mix drove a second PCR of roughly 7 to 11 cycles. TCRdb ran MiXCR on the 5' RACE reads and lists one entry per CDR3 protein. The sample lists 890,000 or so distinct CDR3 sequences, 62% occurring once. The chain couples TRBV12-3 or TRBV12-4 to TRBJ2-7; D possibly corresponds to TRBD1 (7 bases). The TCR comes from a man aged 30-40 years in good health. Sequenced input: blood. The CDR3 bases are TGTGCCAGCAGTTTATCTTCTCCAGGGGGAGGCGAGCAGTACTTC. This sequence encodes CASSLSSPGGGEQYF.